This T cell receptor (beta chain) was retrieved from a study of T cell responses to AZD1222 COVID-19 vaccine. Study conclusions and caveats: Spike-specific TCR breadth and depth were elevated following two AZD1222 doses. Clonal diversity was possibly underestimated, and white British individuals and females predominated among donors. There were vaccine-associated CD4 TCRs across spike, dominant at 160-218 and 743-854. Nearly half of unique spike-specific TCRs reportedly avoided B.1.351 and B.1.1.7 mutated regions.

Comments on this clone: Its target is not known.

TCRdb's copy holds only in-frame clones and misses some; the assay was immunoSEQ multiplex PCR. Of some 55,000 clones listed, more than 80% are singletons. The CDR3 runs 14 residues. V shed 0 bases and J shed 7 bases, with 12 bases lying between them. From germline, CDR1 is LGHDT and CDR2 YNNKEL (reference sequence). Sequencing used peripheral blood, obtained on day 0 of AZD1222 vaccination. The receptor comes from an adult in good health. The chain couples TRBV3-1 (or the pseudogene TRBV3-2) to TRBJ1-2; D is unresolved. CDR3 coding DNA: TGTGCCAGCAGCCAAGATCCCCAGGTCCGTGGCTACACCTTC. This sequence encodes CASSQDPQVRGYTF.